These T cell receptor beta chains were read from a single sample in a study. One entry per CDR3 protein results from TCRdb running MiXCR on the RT-PCR reads. The sample contains about 680,000 distinct CDR3 sequences, 14% of which appear only once. Sequenced sample: memory CD4+ T cells from blood. The receptor source for this set is a female donor in good health, serving as a healthy control. CDR3s leave out the opening cysteine and the closing phenylalanine or tryptophan. The size of a clone is reported for some rows only, either as once, few or many, or as a class for expanded clones.

abundance	v_gene	CDR3aa
many	TRBV12-3/TRBV12-4	ASSLSSKGSSPLH
few	TRBV5-6	ASSSDWTGVYGYT
-	TRBV28	ASTYSRTGNEKLF
many	TRBV4-3	ASSQDRGINTGELF
few	TRBV9	ASSVVQSGEQF
many	TRBV6-5	ASSYGGNTIY
many	TRBV18	ASSPTETNTEAF
-	TRBV19	ASRWLSGANVLT
-	TRBV18	ASSPGTGSQETQY
-	TRBV20-1	SARDYSAGGSVGNEQF
many	TRBV7-3	ASSLAGGDYGYT
-	TRBV6-6	ASNPDSFSGNTIY
once	TRBV10-3	AISDGEAGAKEQY
-	TRBV9	ASSVGGPQETQY
few	TRBV7-2	ASSLAKPPDSNQPQH
many	TRBV20-1	SATRTSESTDTQY
many	TRBV7-2	ASSFSLQETQY
few	TRBV5-4	ATRPTSDTGELF
few	TRBV4-1	ASSQAMVAAGGTDTQY
many	TRBV6-2/TRBV6-3	ASSYFAGPATEGNEQF
few	TRBV6-7	ASSHNRDPSSYEQY
-	TRBV5-1	ASSPGPPVIEAF
-	TRBV5-1	ASSLYGDTTHGYT
many	TRBV24-1	ATSGAGPVSYNEQF
few	TRBV18	ASSPQGESYNEQF
few	TRBV27	ASSLRSGSYNEQF
-	TRBV6-1	ASSDYGGSGNTIY
few	TRBV5-1	ASSFNLYTDTQY
few	TRBV5-1	ASSLPDSSGNTIY